This T cell receptor (beta chain) emerged from a study of CD8 T cells in ankylosing spondylitis. Study results and limitations: Relatively rare in peripheral blood, disease-linked clones were also CD8+. Some motif variants were previously reported in reactive arthritis synovial fluid and blood. Reportedly, significant enrichment of disease-linked clones occurred in matched ankylosing spondylitis synovial fluid. Made up of several highly homologous variants, a TCR beta motif appeared characteristic of ankylosing spondylitis blood.

Libraries for TCR beta were made by quantitative 5'-RACE with molecular barcodes. TCRdb re-derived calls from the 5' RACE reads in MiXCR, one entry per CDR3 protein. Found here are 200,000 to 250,000 distinct CDR3 sequences, approximately 7.3% of them singletons; the top ten hold approximately 15%. Germline V lookup: CDR1 WSHSY, CDR2 SAAADI. V shed 7 bases and J shed 1 base, with 6 bases lying between them. The CDR3 is 12 amino acids. This clonotype was detected many times. Its specificity is unknown. The chain recombines TRBV10-2 with TRBJ2-3; no definite D call. The sequencing input was blood, either unsorted or a sorted T cell fraction (not recorded which). The TCR was taken from a male donor with ankylosing spondylitis. CDR3 in amino acids: CASTSGTDTQYF. DNA of the CDR3: TGCGCCAGCACAAGTGGCACAGATACGCAGTATTTT.